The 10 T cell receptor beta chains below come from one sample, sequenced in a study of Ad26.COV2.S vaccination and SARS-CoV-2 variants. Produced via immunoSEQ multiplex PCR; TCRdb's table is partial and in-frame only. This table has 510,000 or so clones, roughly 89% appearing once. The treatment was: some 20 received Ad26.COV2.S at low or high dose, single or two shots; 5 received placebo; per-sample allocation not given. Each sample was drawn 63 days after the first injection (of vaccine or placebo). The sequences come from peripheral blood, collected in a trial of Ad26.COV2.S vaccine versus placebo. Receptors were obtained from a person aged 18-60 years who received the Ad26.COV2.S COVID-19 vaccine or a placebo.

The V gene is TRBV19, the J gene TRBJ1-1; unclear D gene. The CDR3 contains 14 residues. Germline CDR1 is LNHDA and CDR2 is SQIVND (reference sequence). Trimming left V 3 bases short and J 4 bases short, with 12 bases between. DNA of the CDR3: TGTGCCAGTAGTATCTTTTGGGGTATCACTGAAGCTTTCTTT. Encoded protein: CASSIFWGITEAFF. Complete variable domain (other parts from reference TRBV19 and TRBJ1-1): DGGITQSPKYLFRKEGQNVTLSCEQNLNHDAMYWYRQDPGQGLRLIYYSQIVNDFQKGDIAEGYSVSREKKESFPLTVTSAQKNPTAFYLCASSIFWGITEAFFGQGTRLTVV.

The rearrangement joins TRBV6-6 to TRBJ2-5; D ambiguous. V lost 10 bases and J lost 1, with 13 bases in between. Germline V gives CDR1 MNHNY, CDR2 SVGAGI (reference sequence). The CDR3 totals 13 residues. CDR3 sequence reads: CATEKAIQETQYF. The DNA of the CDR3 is TGTGCCACCGAAAAGGCAATCCAAGAGACCCAGTACTTC.

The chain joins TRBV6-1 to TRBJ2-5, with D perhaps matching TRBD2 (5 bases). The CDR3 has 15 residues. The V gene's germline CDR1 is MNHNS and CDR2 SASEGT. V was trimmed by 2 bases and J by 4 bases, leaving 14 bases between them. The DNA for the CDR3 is TGTGCCAGCAGTGAATTGGGGAGCACGGCAGAGACCCAGTACTTC. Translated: CASSELGSTAETQYF.

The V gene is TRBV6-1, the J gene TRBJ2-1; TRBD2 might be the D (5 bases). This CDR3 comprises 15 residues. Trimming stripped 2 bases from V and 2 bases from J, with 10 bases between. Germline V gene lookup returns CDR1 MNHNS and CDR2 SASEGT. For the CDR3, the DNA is TGTGCCAGCAGTGAACGGGGAGCTACCTACAATGAGCAGTTCTTC. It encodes CASSERGATYNEQFF.

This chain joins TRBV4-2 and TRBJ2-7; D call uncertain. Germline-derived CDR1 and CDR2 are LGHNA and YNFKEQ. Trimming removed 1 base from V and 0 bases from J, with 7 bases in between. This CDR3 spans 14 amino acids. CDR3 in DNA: TGTGCCAGCAGCCAAGTGGGTACCTCCTACGAGCAGTACTTC. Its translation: CASSQVGTSYEQYF.

CDR3 in DNA: TGTGCCAGCACCTCAGGGAATCTGAATGAAGCTTTCTTT. It yields the protein CASTSGNLNEAFF. The chain carries TRBV25-1 and TRBJ1-1; TRBD1 might be the D (5 bases). The CDR3 totals 13 residues. Deletions cut 7 bases from V and 7 bases from J, with 16 bases between. Germline V lookup: CDR1 MGHDK, CDR2 SYGVNS. The full variable domain, its missing parts supplied by reference TRBV25-1 and TRBJ1-1, is EADIYQTPRYLVIGTGKKITLECSQTMGHDKMYWYQQDPGMELHLIHYSYGVNSTEKGDLSSESTVSRIRTEHFPLTLESARPSHTSQYLCASTSGNLNEAFFGQGTRLTVV.

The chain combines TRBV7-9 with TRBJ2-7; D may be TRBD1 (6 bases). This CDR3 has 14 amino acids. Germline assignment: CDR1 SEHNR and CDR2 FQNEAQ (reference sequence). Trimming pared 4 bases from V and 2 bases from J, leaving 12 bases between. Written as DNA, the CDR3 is TGTGCCAGCAGCTCCTCCGGGACACCCTACGAGCAGTACTTC. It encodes CASSSSGTPYEQYF.

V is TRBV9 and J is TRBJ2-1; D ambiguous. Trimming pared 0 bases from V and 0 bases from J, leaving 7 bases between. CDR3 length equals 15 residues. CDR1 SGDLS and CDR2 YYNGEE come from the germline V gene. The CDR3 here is CASSVDLPSYNEQFF. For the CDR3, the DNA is TGTGCCAGCAGCGTAGACCTGCCCTCCTACAATGAGCAGTTCTTC.

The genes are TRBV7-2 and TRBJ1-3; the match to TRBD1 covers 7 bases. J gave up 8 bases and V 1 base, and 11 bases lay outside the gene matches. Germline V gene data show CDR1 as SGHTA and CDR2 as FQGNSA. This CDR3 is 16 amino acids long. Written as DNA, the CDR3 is TGTGCCAGCAGCTTAGGGCCCCTTCAGGGGGGGTACACCATATATTTT. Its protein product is CASSLGPLQGGYTIYF.

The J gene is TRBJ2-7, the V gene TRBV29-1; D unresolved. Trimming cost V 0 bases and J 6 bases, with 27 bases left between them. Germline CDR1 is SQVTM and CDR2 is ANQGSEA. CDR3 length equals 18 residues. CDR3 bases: TGCAGCGTTGAAGAACGATCGGGTACCAACGTCGGGTTGTTCGAGCAGTACTTC. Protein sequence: CSVEERSGTNVGLFEQYF.